Listed here are 9 T cell receptor beta chains from one sample, sequenced in a study of cytomegalovirus exposure and HLA in healthy donors. This PCR relied on a set of 60 Vbeta primers and 13 Jbeta primers. Assay: immunoSEQ multiplex PCR; the TCRdb copy retains only in-frame clones and omits some. The data hold about 120,000 clones, with under 80% observed a single time. The sequencing sample was made of PBMCs. Receptors originate from a woman aged 40-49 years in good health and CMV-seropositive.

The chain joins TRBV5-1 to TRBJ2-6; D is unclear. Trimming removed 1 base from V and 2 bases from J, with 4 bases in between. The CDR3 runs to 14 residues. Germline-derived CDR1 and CDR2 are SGHRS and YFSETQ. In DNA form, the CDR3 reads TGCGCCAGCAGCTTGACAGCTGGGGCCAACGTCCTGACTTTC. Encoded protein: CASSLTAGANVLTF.

The chain combines TRBV9 with TRBJ2-3, with 8 positions matching TRBD2. This CDR3 spans 16 amino acids. Trimming at V came to 4 bases and at J to 2 bases, leaving 9 bases not matched to a gene. Germline CDR1 SGDLS, CDR2 YYNGEE. The CDR3 loop is CASSRDGGGYTDTQYF. CDR3 nucleotides: TGTGCCAGCAGCCGAGATGGCGGGGGGTACACAGATACGCAGTATTTT.

The chain carries TRBV7-9 and TRBJ2-1; possibly TRBD2 for D (6 bases). The CDR3 is 12 residues long. Per the germline V gene, CDR1 is SEHNR and CDR2 is FQNEAQ (reference sequence). V lost 5 bases, J lost 12 bases, and 14 bases lay in between. The DNA of the CDR3 is TGTGCCAGCAGCCCCGACCCCGGGGGGCAGTTCTTC. Amino acids: CASSPDPGGQFF.

This clone was detected only a few times. The V gene is TRBV6-1, the J gene TRBJ1-5; tentative D call: TRBD1 (6 bases). V lost 3 bases, J lost 8 bases, and 11 bases lay in between. CDR1 and CDR2 from the germline V gene are MNHNS and SASEGT. The CDR3 runs 13 residues. This CDR3 is CASSEAGVEPQHF. Here the CDR3 DNA reads TGTGCCAGCAGTGAGGCAGGGGTAGAGCCCCAGCATTTT.

Details on this clone: A junction end diverges from the germline sequence, so it may reflect a read error. V gene TRBV7-9 combines with J gene TRBJ2-3, with 8 positions matching TRBD1. The germline gives CDR1 SEHNR, CDR2 FQNEAQ (reference sequence). The CDR3 is 16 amino acids. The CDR3 reads CSSSFYRGSGTDTQYF. The CDR3 DNA reads TGTTCCAGCAGCTTTTACAGGGGGTCCGGCACAGATACGCAGTATTTT.

The DNA for the CDR3 is TGTGCCAGTAGTATGGGGGAGGGGGGCGCCACCGGGGAGCTGTTTTTT. Translated: CASSMGEGGATGELFF. The rearrangement uses TRBV19 and TRBJ2-2; tentatively, D is TRBD2 (7 bases). Germline V gene data show CDR1 as LNHDA and CDR2 as SQIVND (reference sequence). The CDR3 is 16 residues long. Trimming shortened V by 3 bases and J by 4 bases, and 15 bases separated the two germline ends.

The chain joins TRBV4-1 to TRBJ2-7; unclear D gene. The CDR3 has 14 amino acids. Trimming left V 6 bases short and J 3 bases short, with 15 bases between. Per germline, CDR1 MGHRA and CDR2 YSYEKL. As DNA, the CDR3 is TGCGCCAGCAGTCTGCAACGACATAGCTACGAGCAGTACTTC. This codes for CASSLQRHSYEQYF.

The gene calls are TRBV5-1 and TRBJ2-5, with 11 bases aligning to TRBD2. Trimming took 0 bases from V and 1 from J; bases not matched to a gene: 8. CDR1 and CDR2 from the germline V gene are SGHRS and YFSETQ. The CDR3 consists of 18 residues. CDR3 sequence: CASSLAQGGLAAQETQYF. The CDR3 DNA reads as TGCGCCAGCAGCTTGGCCCAGGGGGGACTAGCGGCCCAAGAGACCCAGTACTTC. The variable domain in full, completed from reference TRBV5-1 and TRBJ2-5, reads KAGVTQTPRYLIKTRGQQVTLSCSPISGHRSVSWYQQTPGQGLQFLFEYFSETQRNKGNFPGRFSGRQFSNSRSEMNVSTLELGDSALYLCASSLAQGGLAAQETQYFGPGTRLLVL.

The rearrangement uses TRBV25-1 and TRBJ2-5, with 8 bases fitting TRBD1. Germline CDR1 MGHDK, CDR2 SYGVNS. The CDR3 has 14 amino acids. After removal of 2 bases from V and 4 bases from J, the junction contained 3 bases not matched to a gene. The CDR3 protein is CASSENGQGETQYF. For the CDR3, the DNA is TGTGCCAGCAGTGAAAACGGACAGGGAGAGACCCAGTACTTC. Full variable domain (missing parts from reference TRBV25-1 and TRBJ2-5): EADIYQTPRYLVIGTGKKITLECSQTMGHDKMYWYQQDPGMELHLIHYSYGVNSTEKGDLSSESTVSRIRTEHFPLTLESARPSHTSQYLCASSENGQGETQYFGPGTRLLVL.